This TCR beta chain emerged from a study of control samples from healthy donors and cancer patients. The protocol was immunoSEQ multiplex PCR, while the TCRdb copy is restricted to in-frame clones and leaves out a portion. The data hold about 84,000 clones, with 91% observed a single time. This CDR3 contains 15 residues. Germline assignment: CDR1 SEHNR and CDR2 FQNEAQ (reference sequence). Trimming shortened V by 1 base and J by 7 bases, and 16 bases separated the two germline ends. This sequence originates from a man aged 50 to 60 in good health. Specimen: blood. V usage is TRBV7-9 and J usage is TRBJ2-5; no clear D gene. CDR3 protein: CASSLVIGRLGTQYF. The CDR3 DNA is TGTGCCAGCAGCTTAGTAATAGGAAGGCTAGGGACCCAGTACTTC.